A selection of T cell receptor beta chains follows, all from one sample in a study of cytomegalovirus exposure and HLA in healthy donors. Assay used: immunoSEQ multiplex PCR; TCRdb lists only in-frame clones, some missing. The sample includes 96,000 or so clones. Specimen: PBMCs. Receptor source: a girl under 18 in good health and CMV-seropositive. The CDR3 runs from the conserved cysteine through the conserved F or W. The D gene is left open where the match is weak.

v_call	d_call	j_call	cdr3_nt	cdr3_aa
TRBV29-1	TRBD2	TRBJ2-1	TGCAGCGTTTTTACAGGACTAGCGGCTTACAATGAGCAGTTCTTC	CSVFTGLAAYNEQFF
TRBV29-1	-	TRBJ1-2	TGCAGCGTTGGGGTGAGCGGGTATGGCTACACCTTC	CSVGVSGYGYTF
TRBV15	-	TRBJ2-6	TGTGCCACCAGCTCTGCGCGCTCTGGGGCCAACGTCCTGACTTTC	CATSSARSGANVLTF
TRBV7-6	-	TRBJ2-1	TGTGCCAGCAGCTTAGGGACACTATACAATGAGCAGTTCTTC	CASSLGTLYNEQFF
TRBV21-1	-	TRBJ1-4	TGTGCCAGCACCCCGACAGGATTTAATGAAAAACTGTTTTTT	CASTPTGFNEKLFF
TRBV27	-	TRBJ2-3	TGTGCAAGCAGTCTAGATACGCAGTATTTT	CASSLDTQYF
TRBV7-2	-	TRBJ2-4	TGTGCCAGCAGCTTTAGCGGAGTAGCCAAAAACATTCAGTACTTC	CASSFSGVAKNIQYF
TRBV29-1	-	TRBJ2-3	TGCAGCGTTATCGGGGAATCCCTCACAGATACGCAGTATTTT	CSVIGESLTDTQYF
TRBV19	-	TRBJ1-2	TGTGCCAGTAGTATAGGGGGAGGAGAGCATATGAGGTACACCTTC	CASSIGGGEHMRYTF
TRBV30	-	TRBJ1-1	TGTGCCTGGAGTGTCTCTCCCCCCCTTGAAGCTTTCTTT	CAWSVSPPLEAFF
TRBV18	-	TRBJ2-5	TGTGCCAGCTCACTGCAGGGCCGAGAGACCCAGTACTTC	CASSLQGRETQYF
TRBV7-3	-	TRBJ1-1	TGTGCCAGCAGCTTATACGTCAATACAGGGAACACTGAAGCTTTCTTT	CASSLYVNTGNTEAFF
TRBV29-1	TRBD2	TRBJ2-3	TGCAGCGTTGAAGATCCAGAGCGGGAGGACACAGATACGCAGTATTTT	CSVEDPEREDTDTQYF
TRBV19	TRBD2	TRBJ2-3	TGTGCCAGTAGTATTGGACTAGCGGGGGGGAAATCGTACACAGATACGCAGTATTTT	CASSIGLAGGKSYTDTQYF
TRBV28	-	TRBJ1-5	TGTGCCACCAGAATACAGGGTAGCAGTCAGCCCCAGCATTTT	CATRIQGSSQPQHF
TRBV19	TRBD1	TRBJ1-5	TGTGCCAGTAGCCCAGAGGGGGCGCGAAGCAGCAATCAGCCCCAGCATTTT	CASSPEGARSSNQPQHF
TRBV19	-	TRBJ1-2	TGTGCCAGTAGTATGCAGTCCTCTAACTATGGCTACACCTTC	CASSMQSSNYGYTF
TRBV7-2	TRBD1	TRBJ2-2	TGTGCCAGCAGCTTGACGATAGCAGGGACAGGGGCGGCCGGGGAGCTGTTTTTT	CASSLTIAGTGAAGELFF
TRBV27	TRBD1	TRBJ1-1	TGTGCCAGCAGTTCAACCGGGACAGGGGGGGCTTTCTTT	CASSSTGTGGAFF
TRBV4-3	-	TRBJ1-5	TGCGCCAGCAGCCAAGACCGACAGGTGAGCAATCAGCCCCAGCATTTT	CASSQDRQVSNQPQHF
TRBV15	-	TRBJ2-4	TGTGCCACCCACCCGGCGGTAGCCAAAAACATTCAGTACTTC	CATHPAVAKNIQYF
TRBV6-6	-	TRBJ1-6	TGTGCCAGCAGTCAGGGCTTCGGTAATTCACCCCTCCACTTT	CASSQGFGNSPLHF
TRBV9	TRBD1	TRBJ2-3	TGTGCCAGCAGCGTAGACCTCCCACGGACAGGGGTGAGGGATACGCAGTATTTT	CASSVDLPRTGVRDTQYF
TRBV18	-	TRBJ1-2	TGTGCCAGCTCACCACCGCCAATCGGACAACCTTATGGCTACACCTTC	CASSPPPIGQPYGYTF
TRBV27	-	TRBJ2-3	TGTGCCAGCAGCCGACTTGAGGATAAGCAGTATTTT	CASSRLEDKQYF
TRBV28	TRBD1	TRBJ1-1	TGTGCCAGCAGGCTCCAGGGGGCGGGAAACACTGAAGCTTTCTTT	CASRLQGAGNTEAFF
TRBV19	-	TRBJ1-1	TGTGCCAGTAGTATGGCCAGGTCCACTGAAGCTTTCTTT	CASSMARSTEAFF
TRBV11-2	-	TRBJ2-1	TGTGCCAGCAGCTTAGGCTACCCCCTCCCGCAGTTCTTC	CASSLGYPLPQFF
TRBV18	-	TRBJ1-1	TGTGCCAGCTCGCCCGGTTTCTCCGAAGCTTTCTTT	CASSPGFSEAFF
TRBV7-9	TRBD1	TRBJ1-6	TGTGCCAGCAGCCTGGACAGGGCAGGTTCACCCCTCCACTTT	CASSLDRAGSPLHF
TRBV4-3	TRBD1	TRBJ1-4	TGCGCCAGCAGCCAAAACGCACAGGGGGGAAATGAAAAACTGTTTTTT	CASSQNAQGGNEKLFF
TRBV28	-	TRBJ2-3	TGTGCCAGCAGTTTCCAGCGGGTAAACACAGATACGCAGTATTTT	CASSFQRVNTDTQYF
TRBV30	TRBD2	TRBJ2-3	TGTGCCTGGAGTAGCGGGAGGGGGCCAGATACGCAGTATTTT	CAWSSGRGPDTQYF
TRBV5-6	TRBD2	TRBJ2-3	TGTGCCAGCAGCCCCCGGGAGGGCACAGATACGCAGTATTTT	CASSPREGTDTQYF
TRBV2	TRBD1	TRBJ1-2	TGTGCCAGCCGACAGGGCTATGGCTACACCTTC	CASRQGYGYTF
TRBV5-4	TRBD2	TRBJ2-7	TGTGCCAGCAGCAAAAAGTCGGGGGGGTCAACCTACGAGCAGTACTTC	CASSKKSGGSTYEQYF
TRBV6-6	TRBD1	TRBJ1-2	TGTGCCAGCAGTACCACCGGGACAGGACACTATGGCTACACCTTC	CASSTTGTGHYGYTF
TRBV5-4	TRBD2	TRBJ2-3	TGTGCCAGCAGCTTGTACCTTGTGGGCGGGGGGGCAGATACGCAGTATTTT	CASSLYLVGGGADTQYF
TRBV7-2	-	TRBJ2-2	TGTGCCAGCAGCTTAATTTGGGGACAAATCGGGGAGCTGTTTTTT	CASSLIWGQIGELFF
TRBV21-1	-	TRBJ1-4	TGTGCCAGCAGCACCCAACGACAGGGTTCGGGTGAAAAACTGTTTTTT	CASSTQRQGSGEKLFF
TRBV14	-	TRBJ1-4	TGTGCCAGCAGCCCCGGGGGTGGTGAAAAACTGTTTTTT	CASSPGGGEKLFF
TRBV19	TRBD2	TRBJ2-1	TGTGCCAGTAGTGGGGCTAGCGGGGGGGCCTGGTACAATGAGCAGTTCTTC	CASSGASGGAWYNEQFF
TRBV7-9	-	TRBJ2-2	TGTGCCAGCAGCTTAGCTTACACACCCACCGGGGAGCTGTTTTTT	CASSLAYTPTGELFF
TRBV5-6	-	TRBJ1-1	TGTGCCAGCAGCTTATCTGCAGGGAACACTGAAGCTTTCTTT	CASSLSAGNTEAFF
TRBV5-6	TRBD1	TRBJ1-6	TGTGCCAGCAGAATGGACAGGGCTAATTCACCCCTCCACTTT	CASRMDRANSPLHF
TRBV5-6	-	TRBJ1-2	TGTGCCAGCAGCCGGCTAGACTTAGACTATGGCTACACCTTC	CASSRLDLDYGYTF
TRBV28	TRBD1	TRBJ1-6	TGTGCCAGCAGTAAGACAGGGGGGAATTCACCCCTCCACTTT	CASSKTGGNSPLHF
TRBV4-2	-	TRBJ2-5	TGTGCCAGCAGCCAAGAAACAGGGCGAGAGACCCAGTACTTC	CASSQETGRETQYF
TRBV18	-	TRBJ1-6	TGTGCCAGCTCACCACCTGTGCAGGGCTATAATTCACCCCTCCACTTT	CASSPPVQGYNSPLHF
TRBV2	-	TRBJ1-6	TGTGCCAGCGCGGGAGGGGGGTCAGCCCTCCACTTT	CASAGGGSALHF
TRBV15	-	TRBJ1-4	TGTGCCACCAGCAGTGGGGCGTTGGAGGAAAAACTGTTTTTT	CATSSGALEEKLFF